This entry concerns a single T cell receptor (beta chain). Antigen specificity is unknown. Random hexamers were used to reverse transcribe about 0.5 to 1 ug of RNA. The method of amplification for TCR beta CDR3 was immunoSEQ multiplex PCR, covering 54 Vbeta and 13 Jbeta. TCRdb reprocessed the immunoSEQ multiplex PCR reads with MiXCR, giving one entry per CDR3 protein. Of about 200,000 distinct CDR3 sequences in the sample, 95% are singletons; the top ten hold 0.08% to 0.11%. The data stem from a study of CD8 T cells in Susac syndrome. Study results and caveats: The study's TCR sequencing and HLA analysis drew on a certain number of individuals. That number was acknowledged as relatively small.

This CDR3 is built from 19 residues. Germline loops: CDR1 DFQATT, CDR2 SNEGSKA (reference sequence). V trimming: 5 bases; J trimming: 0 bases; junction bases outside the gene matches: 17. Age- and sex-matched healthy donors served as the control group. Negative isolation was used for CD8+ and CD4+ T cells and FACS enrichment for TEMRA cells. The chain carries TRBV20-1 and TRBJ2-1, with 9 bases identical to TRBD2. Input material: CD4+ T cells from PBMCs. This TCR was sampled from a human donor in good health. The CDR3 sequence is CSASPRGSGRISSYNEQFF. CDR3 nucleotide sequence: TGCAGTGCTTCACCCCGGGGGAGCGGGAGGATCAGCTCCTACAATGAGCAGTTCTTC.